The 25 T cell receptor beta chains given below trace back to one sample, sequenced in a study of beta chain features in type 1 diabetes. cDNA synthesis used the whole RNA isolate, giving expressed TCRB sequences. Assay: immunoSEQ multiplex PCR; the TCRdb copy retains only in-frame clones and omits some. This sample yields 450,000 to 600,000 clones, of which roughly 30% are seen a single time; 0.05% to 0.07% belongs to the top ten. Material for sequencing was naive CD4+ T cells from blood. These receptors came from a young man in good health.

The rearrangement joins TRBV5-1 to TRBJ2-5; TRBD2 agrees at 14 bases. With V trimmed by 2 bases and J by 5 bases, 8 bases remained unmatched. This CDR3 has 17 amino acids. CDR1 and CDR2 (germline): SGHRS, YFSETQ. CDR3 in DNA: TGCGCCAGCAGCTTACCGGGACTAGCGGGAGAGAGGGAGACCCAGTACTTC. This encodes CASSLPGLAGERETQYF.

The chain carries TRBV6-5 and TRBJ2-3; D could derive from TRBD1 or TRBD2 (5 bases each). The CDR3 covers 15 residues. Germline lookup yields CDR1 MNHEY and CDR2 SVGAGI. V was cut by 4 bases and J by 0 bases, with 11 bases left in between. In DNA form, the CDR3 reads TGTGCCAGCAGTTTCCTTGGGACCAGCACAGATACGCAGTATTTT. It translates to CASSFLGTSTDTQYF.

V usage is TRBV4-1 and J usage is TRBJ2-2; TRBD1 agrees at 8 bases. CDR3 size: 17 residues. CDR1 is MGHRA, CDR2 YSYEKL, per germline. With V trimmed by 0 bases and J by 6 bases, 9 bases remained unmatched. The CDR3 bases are TGCGCCAGCAGCCAAGACCCCAGGGGGCAGCCTTCCGGGGAGCTGTTTTTT. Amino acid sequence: CASSQDPRGQPSGELFF.

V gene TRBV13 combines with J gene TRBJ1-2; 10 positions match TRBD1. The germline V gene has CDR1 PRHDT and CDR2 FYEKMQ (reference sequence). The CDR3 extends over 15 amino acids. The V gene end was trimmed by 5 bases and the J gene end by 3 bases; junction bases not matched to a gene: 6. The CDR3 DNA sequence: TGTGCCAGCAGCATTTACGGGACAGGGGACTATGGCTACACCTTC. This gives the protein CASSIYGTGDYGYTF.

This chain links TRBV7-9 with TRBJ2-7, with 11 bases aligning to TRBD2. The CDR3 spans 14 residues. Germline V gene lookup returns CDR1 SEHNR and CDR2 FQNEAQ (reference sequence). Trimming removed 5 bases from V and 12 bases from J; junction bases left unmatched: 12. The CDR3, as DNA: TGTGCCAGCAGCCCCCGGGGTAGCGGGAGGGCCTTGTACTTC. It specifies CASSPRGSGRALYF.

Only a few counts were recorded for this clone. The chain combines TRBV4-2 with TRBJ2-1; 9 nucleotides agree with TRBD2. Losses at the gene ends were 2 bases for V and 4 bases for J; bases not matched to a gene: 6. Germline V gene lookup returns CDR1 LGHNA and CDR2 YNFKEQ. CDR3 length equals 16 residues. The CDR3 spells CASSQILAGRYNEQFF. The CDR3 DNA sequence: TGTGCCAGCAGCCAAATCCTAGCGGGAAGGTACAATGAGCAGTTCTTC.

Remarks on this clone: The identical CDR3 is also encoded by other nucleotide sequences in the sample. Written as DNA, the CDR3 is TGTGCCAGCTCACCACAGGGAAACGAGCAGTACTTC. Translated: CASSPQGNEQYF. The chain couples TRBV18 to TRBJ2-7; D remains unclear. The CDR3 covers 12 residues. Germline loops: CDR1 KGHSH, CDR2 LQKENI. The ends were cut back, 1 base at V and 5 bases at J, with 6 bases in the middle.

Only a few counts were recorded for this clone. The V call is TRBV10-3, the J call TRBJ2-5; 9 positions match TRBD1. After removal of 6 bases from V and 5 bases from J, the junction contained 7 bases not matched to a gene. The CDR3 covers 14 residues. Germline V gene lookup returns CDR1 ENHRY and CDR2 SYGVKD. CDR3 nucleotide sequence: TGTGCCATCAGAAGGGACAGGGTCGGGGAGACCCAGTACTTC. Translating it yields CAIRRDRVGETQYF.

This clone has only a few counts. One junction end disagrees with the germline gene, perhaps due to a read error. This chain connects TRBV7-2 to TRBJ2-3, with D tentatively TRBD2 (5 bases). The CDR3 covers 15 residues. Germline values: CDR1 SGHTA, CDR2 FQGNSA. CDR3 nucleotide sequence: TGTGCCAGCACCTTAGGACTCGCCTACACAGATACGCAGTATTTT. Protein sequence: CASTLGLAYTDTQYF.

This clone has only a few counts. CDR3: CASTRFAYEQYF. The DNA for the CDR3 is TGCGCCAGCACCCGGTTCGCCTACGAGCAGTACTTC. The V call is TRBV23-1, the J call TRBJ2-7; D ambiguous. TRBV23-1 is flagged as an ORF with uncertain function. Trimming stripped 7 bases from V and 2 bases from J, with 9 bases between. The CDR3 has 12 residues.

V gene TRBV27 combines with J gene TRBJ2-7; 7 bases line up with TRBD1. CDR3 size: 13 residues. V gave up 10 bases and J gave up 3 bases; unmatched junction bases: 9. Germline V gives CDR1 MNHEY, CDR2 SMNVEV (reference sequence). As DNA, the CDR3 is TGTGCCACCAGCAGGGACAGCAACTACGAGCAGTACTTC. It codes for CATSRDSNYEQYF.

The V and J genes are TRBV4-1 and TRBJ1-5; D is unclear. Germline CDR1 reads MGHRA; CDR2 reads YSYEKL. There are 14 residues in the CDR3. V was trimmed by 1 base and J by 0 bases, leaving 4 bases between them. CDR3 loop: CASSQGASNQPQHF. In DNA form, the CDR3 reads TGCGCCAGCAGCCAAGGTGCTAGCAATCAGCCCCAGCATTTT.

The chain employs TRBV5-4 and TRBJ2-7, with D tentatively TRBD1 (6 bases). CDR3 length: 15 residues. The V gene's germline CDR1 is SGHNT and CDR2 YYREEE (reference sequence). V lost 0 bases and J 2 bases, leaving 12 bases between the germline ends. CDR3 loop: CASSLGTGITYEQYF. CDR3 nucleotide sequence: TGTGCCAGCAGCTTGGGAACAGGGATCACCTACGAGCAGTACTTC.

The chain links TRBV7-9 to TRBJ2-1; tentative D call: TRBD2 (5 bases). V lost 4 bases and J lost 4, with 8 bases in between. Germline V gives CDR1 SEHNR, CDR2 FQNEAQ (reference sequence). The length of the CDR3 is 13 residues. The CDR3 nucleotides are TGTGCCAGCAGCTCCGAGGGATACAATGAGCAGTTCTTC. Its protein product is CASSSEGYNEQFF.

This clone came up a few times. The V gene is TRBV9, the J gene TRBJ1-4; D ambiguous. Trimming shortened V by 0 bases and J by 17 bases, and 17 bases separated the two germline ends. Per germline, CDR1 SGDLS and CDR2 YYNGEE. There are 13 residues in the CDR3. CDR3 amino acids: CASSVAVEGFLFF. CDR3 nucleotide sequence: TGTGCCAGCAGCGTAGCGGTTGAGGGATTCCTCTTTTTT.

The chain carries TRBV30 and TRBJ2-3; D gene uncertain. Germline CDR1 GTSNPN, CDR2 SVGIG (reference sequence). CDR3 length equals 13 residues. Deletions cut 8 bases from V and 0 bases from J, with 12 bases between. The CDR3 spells CAQRETSTDTQYF. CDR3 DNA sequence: TGTGCCCAACGAGAAACTAGCACAGATACGCAGTATTTT.

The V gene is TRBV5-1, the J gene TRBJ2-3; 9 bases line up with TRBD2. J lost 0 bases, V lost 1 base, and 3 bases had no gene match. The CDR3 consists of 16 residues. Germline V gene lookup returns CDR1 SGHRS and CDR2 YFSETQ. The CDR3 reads CASSLRLAVSTDTQYF. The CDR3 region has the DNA TGCGCCAGCAGCTTGCGACTAGCGGTTAGCACAGATACGCAGTATTTT. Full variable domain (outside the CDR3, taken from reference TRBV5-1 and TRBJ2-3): KAGVTQTPRYLIKTRGQQVTLSCSPISGHRSVSWYQQTPGQGLQFLFEYFSETQRNKGNFPGRFSGRQFSNSRSEMNVSTLELGDSALYLCASSLRLAVSTDTQYFGPGTRLTVL.

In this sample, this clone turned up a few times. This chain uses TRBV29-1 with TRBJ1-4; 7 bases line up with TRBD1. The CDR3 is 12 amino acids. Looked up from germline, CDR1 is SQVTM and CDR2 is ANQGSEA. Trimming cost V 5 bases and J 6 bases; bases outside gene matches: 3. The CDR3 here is CSVPDRDEKLFF. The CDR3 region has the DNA TGCAGCGTTCCCGACAGGGATGAAAAACTGTTTTTT. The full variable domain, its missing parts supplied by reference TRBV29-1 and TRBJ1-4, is SAVISQKPSRDICQRGTSLTIQCQVDSQVTMMFWYRQQPGQSLTLIATANQGSEATYESGFVIDKFPISRPNLTFSTLTVSNMSPEDSSIYLCSVPDRDEKLFFGSGTQLSVL.

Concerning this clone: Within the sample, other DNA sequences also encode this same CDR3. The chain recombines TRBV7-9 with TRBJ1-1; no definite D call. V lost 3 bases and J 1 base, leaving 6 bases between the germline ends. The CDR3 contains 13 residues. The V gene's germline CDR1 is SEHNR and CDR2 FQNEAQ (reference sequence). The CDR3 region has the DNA TGTGCCAGCAGCTTTGACGCGAACACTGAAGCTTTCTTT. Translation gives CASSFDANTEAFF.

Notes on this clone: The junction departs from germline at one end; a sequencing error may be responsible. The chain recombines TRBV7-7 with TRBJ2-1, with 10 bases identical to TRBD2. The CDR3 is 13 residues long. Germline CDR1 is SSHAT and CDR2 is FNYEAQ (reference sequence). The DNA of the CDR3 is TGTGCTAGCAGCTCAACTAGCGGGACTGAGCAGTTCTTC. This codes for CASSSTSGTEQFF.

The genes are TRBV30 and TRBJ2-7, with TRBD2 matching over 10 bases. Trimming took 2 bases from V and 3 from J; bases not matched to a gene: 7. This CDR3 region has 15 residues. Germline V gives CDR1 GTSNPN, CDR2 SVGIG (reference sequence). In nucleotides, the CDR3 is TGTGCCTGGAGTCCAGGACTAGCGGTTTTCTACGAGCAGTACTTC. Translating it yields CAWSPGLAVFYEQYF.

The CDR3 coding sequence is TGCAGCGTCTCTGCCCCCAACAAAATCTACAATGAGCAGTTCTTC. Its translation: CSVSAPNKIYNEQFF. This rearrangement joins TRBV29-1 to TRBJ2-1, with no clear D. This CDR3 contains 15 residues. Looked up from germline, CDR1 is SQVTM and CDR2 is ANQGSEA. V was trimmed by 6 bases and J by 3 bases, leaving 18 bases between them.

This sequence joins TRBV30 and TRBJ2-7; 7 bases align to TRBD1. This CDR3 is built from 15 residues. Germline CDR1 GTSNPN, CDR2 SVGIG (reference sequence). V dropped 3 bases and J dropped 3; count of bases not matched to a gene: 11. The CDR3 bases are TGTGCCTGGAGGTATTGGGGCGACAGGGACTACGAGCAGTACTTC. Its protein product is CAWRYWGDRDYEQYF.

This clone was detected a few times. CDR3 in amino acids: CAWSVKESYEQYF. The CDR3, as DNA: TGTGCCTGGAGTGTAAAGGAGTCCTACGAGCAGTACTTC. This chain uses TRBV30 with TRBJ2-7; D not resolved. In germline, CDR1 is GTSNPN, CDR2 SVGIG (reference sequence). There are 13 residues in the CDR3. V was cut by 0 bases and J by 1 base, with 7 bases left in between.

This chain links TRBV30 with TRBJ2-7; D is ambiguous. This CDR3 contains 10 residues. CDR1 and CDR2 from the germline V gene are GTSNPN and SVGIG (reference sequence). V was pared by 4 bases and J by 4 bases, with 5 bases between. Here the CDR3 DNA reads TGTGCCTGGATGGGATACGAGCAGTACTTC. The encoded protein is CAWMGYEQYF.